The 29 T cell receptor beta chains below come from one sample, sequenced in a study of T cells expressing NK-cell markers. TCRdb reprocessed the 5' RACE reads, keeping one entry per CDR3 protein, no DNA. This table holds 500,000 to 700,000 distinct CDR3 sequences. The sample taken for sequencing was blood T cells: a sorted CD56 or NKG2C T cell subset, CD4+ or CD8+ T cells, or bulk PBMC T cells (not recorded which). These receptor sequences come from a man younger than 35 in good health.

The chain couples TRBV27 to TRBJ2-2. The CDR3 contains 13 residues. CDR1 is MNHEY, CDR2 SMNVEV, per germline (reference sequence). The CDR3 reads CASSLKITGELFF.

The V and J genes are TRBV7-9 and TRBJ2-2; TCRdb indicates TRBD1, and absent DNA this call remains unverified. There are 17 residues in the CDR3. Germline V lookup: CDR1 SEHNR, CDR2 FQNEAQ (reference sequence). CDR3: CASSLDRGRRRTGELFF.

The CDR3 is CASSPTGRLGTDTQYF. V is TRBV11-2 and J is TRBJ2-3. Germline CDR1 SGHAT, CDR2 FQNNGV. The CDR3 loop spans 16 amino acids.

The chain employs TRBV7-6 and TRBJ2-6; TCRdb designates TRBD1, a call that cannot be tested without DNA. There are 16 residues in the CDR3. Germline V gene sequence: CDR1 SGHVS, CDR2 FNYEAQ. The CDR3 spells CASSLDRASGANVLTF. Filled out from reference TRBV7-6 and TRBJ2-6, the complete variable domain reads GAGVSQSPRYKVTKRGQDVALRCDPISGHVSLYWYRQALGQGPEFLTYFNYEAQQDKSGLPNDRFSAERPEGSISTLTIQRTEQRDSAMYRCASSLDRASGANVLTFGAGSRLTVL.

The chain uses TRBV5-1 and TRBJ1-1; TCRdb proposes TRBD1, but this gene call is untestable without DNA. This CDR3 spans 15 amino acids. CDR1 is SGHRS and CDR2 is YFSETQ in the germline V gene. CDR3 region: CASSGQGTRVTEAFF.

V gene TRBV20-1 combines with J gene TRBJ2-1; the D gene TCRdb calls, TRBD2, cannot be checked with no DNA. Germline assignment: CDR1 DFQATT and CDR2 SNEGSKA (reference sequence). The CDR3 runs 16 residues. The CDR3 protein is CSARTLTSSSYNEQFF.

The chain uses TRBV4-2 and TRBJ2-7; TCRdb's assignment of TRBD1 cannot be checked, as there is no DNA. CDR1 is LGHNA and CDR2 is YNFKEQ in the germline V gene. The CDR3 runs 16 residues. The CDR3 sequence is CASSQEAFGGGYEQYF.

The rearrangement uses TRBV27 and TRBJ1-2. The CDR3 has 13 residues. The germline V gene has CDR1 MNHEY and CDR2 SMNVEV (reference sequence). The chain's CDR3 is CASSLSEGKGYTF.

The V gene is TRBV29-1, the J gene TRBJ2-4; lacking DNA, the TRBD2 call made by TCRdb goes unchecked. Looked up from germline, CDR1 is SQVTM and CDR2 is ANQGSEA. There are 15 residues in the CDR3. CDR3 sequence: CSALLHTGLGNIQYF.

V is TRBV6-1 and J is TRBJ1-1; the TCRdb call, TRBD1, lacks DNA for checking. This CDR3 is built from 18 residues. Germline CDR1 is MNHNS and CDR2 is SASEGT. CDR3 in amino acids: CASSTSWAGANRIPEAFF.

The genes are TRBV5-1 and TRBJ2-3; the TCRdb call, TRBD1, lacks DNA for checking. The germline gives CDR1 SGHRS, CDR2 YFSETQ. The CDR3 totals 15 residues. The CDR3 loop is CASSAPGQSTDTQYF.

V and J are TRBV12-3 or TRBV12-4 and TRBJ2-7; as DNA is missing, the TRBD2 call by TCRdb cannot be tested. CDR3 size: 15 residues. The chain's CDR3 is CASSGVGAGSYEQYF.

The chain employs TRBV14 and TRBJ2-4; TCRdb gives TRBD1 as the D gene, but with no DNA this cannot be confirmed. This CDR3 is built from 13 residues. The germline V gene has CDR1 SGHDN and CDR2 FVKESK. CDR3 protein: CASSLLRGNIQYF. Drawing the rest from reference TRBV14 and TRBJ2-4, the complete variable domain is EAGVTQFPSHSVIEKGQTVTLRCDPISGHDNLYWYRRVMGKEIKFLLHFVKESKQDESGMPNNRFLAERTGGTYSTLKVQPAELEDSGVYFCASSLLRGNIQYFGAGTRLSVL.

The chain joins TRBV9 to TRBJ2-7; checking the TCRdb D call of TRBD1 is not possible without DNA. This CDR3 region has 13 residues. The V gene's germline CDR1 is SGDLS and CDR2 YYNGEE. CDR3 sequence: CASSRQGTSEQYF.

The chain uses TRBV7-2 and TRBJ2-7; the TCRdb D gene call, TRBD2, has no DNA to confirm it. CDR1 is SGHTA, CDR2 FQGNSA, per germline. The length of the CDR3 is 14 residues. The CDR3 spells CASSHDYPTYEQYF.

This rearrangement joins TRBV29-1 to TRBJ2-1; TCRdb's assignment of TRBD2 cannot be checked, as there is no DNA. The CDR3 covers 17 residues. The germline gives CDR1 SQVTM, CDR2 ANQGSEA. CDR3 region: CSVDASVRAQAHNEQFF.

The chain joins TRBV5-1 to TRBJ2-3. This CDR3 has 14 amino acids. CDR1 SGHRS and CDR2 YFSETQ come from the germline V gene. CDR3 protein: CASSLVTLADTQYF.

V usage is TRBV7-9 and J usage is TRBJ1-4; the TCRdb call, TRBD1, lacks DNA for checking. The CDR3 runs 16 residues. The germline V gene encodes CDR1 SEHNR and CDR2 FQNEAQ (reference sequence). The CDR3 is CASSNLQGEFWEKLFF. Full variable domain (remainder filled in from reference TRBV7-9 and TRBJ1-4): DTGVSQNPRHKITKRGQNVTFRCDPISEHNRLYWYRQTLGQGPEFLTYFQNEAQLEKSRLLSDRFSAERPKGSFSTLEIQRTEQGDSAMYLCASSNLQGEFWEKLFFGSGTQLSVL.

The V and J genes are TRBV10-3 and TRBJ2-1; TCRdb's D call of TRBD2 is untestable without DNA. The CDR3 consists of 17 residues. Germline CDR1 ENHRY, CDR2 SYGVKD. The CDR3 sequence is CAISDSRTSGRRNEQFF.

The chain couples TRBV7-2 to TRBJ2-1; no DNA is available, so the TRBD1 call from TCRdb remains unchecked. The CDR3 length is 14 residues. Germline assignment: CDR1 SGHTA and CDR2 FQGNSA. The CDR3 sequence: CASRRDVGYNEQFF.

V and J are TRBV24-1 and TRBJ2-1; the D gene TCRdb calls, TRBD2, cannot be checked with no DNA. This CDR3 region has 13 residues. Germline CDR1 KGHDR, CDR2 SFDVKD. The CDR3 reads CATSDPRREEMFF.

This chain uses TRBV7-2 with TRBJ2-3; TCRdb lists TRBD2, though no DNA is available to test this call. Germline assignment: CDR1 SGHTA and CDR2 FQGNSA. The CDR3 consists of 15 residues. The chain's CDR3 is CASSLVAGGQGTQYF.

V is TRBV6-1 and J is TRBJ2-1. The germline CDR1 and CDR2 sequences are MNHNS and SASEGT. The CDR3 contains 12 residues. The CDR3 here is CASSIAGAEQFF.

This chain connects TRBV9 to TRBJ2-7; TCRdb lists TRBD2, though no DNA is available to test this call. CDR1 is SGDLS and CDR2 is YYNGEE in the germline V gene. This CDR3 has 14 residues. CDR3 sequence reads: CASSAGTTTYEQYF.

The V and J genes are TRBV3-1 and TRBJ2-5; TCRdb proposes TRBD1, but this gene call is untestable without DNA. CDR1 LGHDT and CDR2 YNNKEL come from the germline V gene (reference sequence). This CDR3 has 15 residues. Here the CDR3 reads CARPFPGQLQETQYF.

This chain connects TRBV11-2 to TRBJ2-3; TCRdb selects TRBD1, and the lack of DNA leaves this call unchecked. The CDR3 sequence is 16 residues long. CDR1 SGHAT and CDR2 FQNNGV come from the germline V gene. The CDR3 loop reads CASSPRTGYSTDTQYF. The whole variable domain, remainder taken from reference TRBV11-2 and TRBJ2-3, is EAGVAQSPRYKIIEKRQSVAFWCNPISGHATLYWYQQILGQGPKLLIQFQNNGVVDDSQLPKDRFSAERLKGVDSTLKIQPAKLEDSAVYLCASSPRTGYSTDTQYFGPGTRLTVL.

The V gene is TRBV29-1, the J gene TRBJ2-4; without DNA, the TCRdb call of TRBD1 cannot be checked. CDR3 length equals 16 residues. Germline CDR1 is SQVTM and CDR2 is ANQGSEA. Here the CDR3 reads CSVHTPGQGSKNIQYF.

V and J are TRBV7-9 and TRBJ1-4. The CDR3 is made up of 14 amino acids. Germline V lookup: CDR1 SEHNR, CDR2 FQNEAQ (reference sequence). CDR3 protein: CASSLGQRNEKLFF.

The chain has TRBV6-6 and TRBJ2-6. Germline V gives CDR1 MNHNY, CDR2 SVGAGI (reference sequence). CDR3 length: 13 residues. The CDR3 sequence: CASTQRGANVLTF.